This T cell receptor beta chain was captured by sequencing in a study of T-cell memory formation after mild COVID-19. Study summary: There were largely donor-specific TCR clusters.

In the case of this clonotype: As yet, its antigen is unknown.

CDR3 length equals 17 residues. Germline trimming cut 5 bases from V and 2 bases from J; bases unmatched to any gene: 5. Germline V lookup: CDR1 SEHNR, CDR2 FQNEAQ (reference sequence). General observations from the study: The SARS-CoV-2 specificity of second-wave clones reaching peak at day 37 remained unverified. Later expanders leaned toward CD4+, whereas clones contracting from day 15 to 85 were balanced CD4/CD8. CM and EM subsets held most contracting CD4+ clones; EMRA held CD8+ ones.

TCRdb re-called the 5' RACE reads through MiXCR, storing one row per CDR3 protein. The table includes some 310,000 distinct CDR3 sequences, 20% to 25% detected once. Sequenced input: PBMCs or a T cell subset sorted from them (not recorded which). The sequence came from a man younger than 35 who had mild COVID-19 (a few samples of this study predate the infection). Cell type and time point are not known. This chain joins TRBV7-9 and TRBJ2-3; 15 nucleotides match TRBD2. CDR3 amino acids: CASSPGLAGGYTDTQYF. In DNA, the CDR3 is TGTGCCAGCAGCCCAGGACTAGCGGGGGGGTACACAGATACGCAGTATTTT.